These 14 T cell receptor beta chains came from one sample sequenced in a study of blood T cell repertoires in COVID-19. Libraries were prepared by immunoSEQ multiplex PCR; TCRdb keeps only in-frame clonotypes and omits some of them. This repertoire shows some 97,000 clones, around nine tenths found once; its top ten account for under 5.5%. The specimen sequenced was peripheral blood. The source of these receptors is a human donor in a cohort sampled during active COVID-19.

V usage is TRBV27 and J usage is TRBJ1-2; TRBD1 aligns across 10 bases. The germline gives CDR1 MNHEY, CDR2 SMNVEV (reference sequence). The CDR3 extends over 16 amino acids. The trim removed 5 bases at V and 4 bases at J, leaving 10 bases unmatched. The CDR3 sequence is CASSIRQGAQVYGYTF. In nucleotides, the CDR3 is TGTGCCAGCAGTATCAGACAGGGGGCGCAGGTCTATGGCTACACCTTC.

CDR3 bases: TGTGCCAGCAGTCTGGACAGGCGCAGATCCGGGCAGTTCTTC. Translated: CASSLDRRRSGQFF. The chain links TRBV28 to TRBJ2-1; 7 bases are a match to TRBD1. Trimming cost V 5 bases and J 12 bases; bases outside gene matches: 13. The CDR3 totals 14 residues. Germline CDR1 reads MDHEN; CDR2 reads SYDVKM.

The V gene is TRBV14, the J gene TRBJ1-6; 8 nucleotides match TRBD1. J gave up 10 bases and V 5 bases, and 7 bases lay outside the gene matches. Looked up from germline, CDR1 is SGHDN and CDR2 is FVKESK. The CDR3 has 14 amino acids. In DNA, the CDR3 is TGTGCCAGCAGCTACGGACAGGGAGGATCACCCCTCCACTTT. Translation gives CASSYGQGGSPLHF.

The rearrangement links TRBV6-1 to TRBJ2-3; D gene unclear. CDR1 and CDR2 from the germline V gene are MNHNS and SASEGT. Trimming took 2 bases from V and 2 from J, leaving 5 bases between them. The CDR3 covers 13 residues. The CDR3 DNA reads TGTGCCAGCAGTGAATACTACACAGATACGCAGTATTTT. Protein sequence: CASSEYYTDTQYF.

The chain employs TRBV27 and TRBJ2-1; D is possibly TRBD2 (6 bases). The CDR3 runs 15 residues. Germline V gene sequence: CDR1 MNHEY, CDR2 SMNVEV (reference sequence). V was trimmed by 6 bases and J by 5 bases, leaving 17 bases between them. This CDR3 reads CASSLRLVINNEQFF. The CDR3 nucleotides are TGTGCCAGCAGCCTAAGACTAGTCATAAACAATGAGCAGTTCTTC.

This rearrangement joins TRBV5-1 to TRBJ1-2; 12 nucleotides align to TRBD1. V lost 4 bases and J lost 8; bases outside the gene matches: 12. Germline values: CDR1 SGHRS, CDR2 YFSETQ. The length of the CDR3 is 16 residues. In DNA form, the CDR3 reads TGCGCCAGCAGCCCTAGCTGGGGGACAGGGGGCCGGGGCTACACCTTC. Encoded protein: CASSPSWGTGGRGYTF.

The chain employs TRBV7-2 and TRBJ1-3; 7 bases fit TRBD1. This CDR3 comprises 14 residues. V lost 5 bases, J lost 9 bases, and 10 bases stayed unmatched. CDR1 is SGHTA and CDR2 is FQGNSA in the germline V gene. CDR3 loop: CASSPGQVKATIYF. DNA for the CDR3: TGTGCCAGCAGCCCCGGACAGGTGAAAGCCACCATATATTTT.

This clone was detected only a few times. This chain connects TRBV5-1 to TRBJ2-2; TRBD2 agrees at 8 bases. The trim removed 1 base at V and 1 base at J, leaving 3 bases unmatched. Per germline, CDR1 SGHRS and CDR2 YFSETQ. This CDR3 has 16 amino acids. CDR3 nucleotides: TGCGCCAGCAGCTTGTTTGGGACTAGGAACACCGGGGAGCTGTTTTTT. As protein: CASSLFGTRNTGELFF. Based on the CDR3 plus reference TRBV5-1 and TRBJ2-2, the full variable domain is KAGVTQTPRYLIKTRGQQVTLSCSPISGHRSVSWYQQTPGQGLQFLFEYFSETQRNKGNFPGRFSGRQFSNSRSEMNVSTLELGDSALYLCASSLFGTRNTGELFFGEGSRLTVL.

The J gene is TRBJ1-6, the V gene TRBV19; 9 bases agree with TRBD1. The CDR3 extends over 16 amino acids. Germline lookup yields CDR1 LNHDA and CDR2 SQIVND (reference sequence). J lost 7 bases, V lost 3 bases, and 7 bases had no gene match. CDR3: CASSMGQGNRNSPLHF. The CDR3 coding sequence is TGTGCCAGTAGTATGGGACAGGGAAATAGAAATTCACCCCTCCACTTT. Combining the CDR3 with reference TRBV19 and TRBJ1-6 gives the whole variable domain DGGITQSPKYLFRKEGQNVTLSCEQNLNHDAMYWYRQDPGQGLRLIYYSQIVNDFQKGDIAEGYSVSREKKESFPLTVTSAQKNPTAFYLCASSMGQGNRNSPLHFGNGTRLTVT.

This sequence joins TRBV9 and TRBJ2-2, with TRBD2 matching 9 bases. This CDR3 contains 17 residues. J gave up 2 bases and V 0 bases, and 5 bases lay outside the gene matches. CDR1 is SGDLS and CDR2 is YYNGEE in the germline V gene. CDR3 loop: CASSVGLAGPNTGELFF. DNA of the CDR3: TGTGCCAGCAGCGTAGGGCTAGCGGGACCTAACACCGGGGAGCTGTTTTTT.

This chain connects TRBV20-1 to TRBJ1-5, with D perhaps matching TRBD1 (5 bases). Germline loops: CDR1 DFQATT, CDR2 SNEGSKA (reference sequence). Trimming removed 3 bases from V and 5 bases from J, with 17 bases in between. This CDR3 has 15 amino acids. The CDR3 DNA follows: TGCAGTGCTAGTTTGGGGCGGACGGGGGATCAGCCCCAGCATTTT. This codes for CSASLGRTGDQPQHF.

The CDR3 nucleotides are TGTGCCTGGAGTAAGCAGGCCGGATATCCCGGCTACACCTTC. Residues: CAWSKQAGYPGYTF. The chain links TRBV30 to TRBJ1-2; D gene uncertain. The length of the CDR3 is 14 residues. Trimming removed 2 bases from V and 8 bases from J, with 18 bases in between. Germline loops: CDR1 GTSNPN, CDR2 SVGIG (reference sequence).

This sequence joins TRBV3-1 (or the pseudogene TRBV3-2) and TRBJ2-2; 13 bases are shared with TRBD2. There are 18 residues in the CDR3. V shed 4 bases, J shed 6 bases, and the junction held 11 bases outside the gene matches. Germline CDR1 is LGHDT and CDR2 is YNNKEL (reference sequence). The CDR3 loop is CASSPTGTSGTRAGELFF. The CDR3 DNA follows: TGTGCCAGCAGCCCAACAGGGACTAGCGGGACCCGGGCCGGGGAGCTGTTTTTT.

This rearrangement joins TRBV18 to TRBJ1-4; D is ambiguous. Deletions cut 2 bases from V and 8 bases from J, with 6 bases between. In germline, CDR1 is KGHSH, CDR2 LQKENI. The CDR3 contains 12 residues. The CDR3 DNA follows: TGTGCCAGCTCACCAAGGGAGGAAAAACTGTTTTTT. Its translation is CASSPREEKLFF.